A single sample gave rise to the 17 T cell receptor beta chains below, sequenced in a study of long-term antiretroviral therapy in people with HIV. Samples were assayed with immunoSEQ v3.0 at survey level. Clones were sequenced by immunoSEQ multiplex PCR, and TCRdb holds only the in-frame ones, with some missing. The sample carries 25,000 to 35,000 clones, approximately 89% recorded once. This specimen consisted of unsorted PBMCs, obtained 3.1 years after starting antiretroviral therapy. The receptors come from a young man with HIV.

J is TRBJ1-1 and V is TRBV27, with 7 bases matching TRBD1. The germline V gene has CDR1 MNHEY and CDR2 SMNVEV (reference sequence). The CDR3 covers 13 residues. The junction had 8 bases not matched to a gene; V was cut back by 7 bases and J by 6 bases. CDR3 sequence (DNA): TGTGCCAGCAAACGACAGGGAGAGGCTGAAGCTTTCTTT. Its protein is CASKRQGEAEAFF.

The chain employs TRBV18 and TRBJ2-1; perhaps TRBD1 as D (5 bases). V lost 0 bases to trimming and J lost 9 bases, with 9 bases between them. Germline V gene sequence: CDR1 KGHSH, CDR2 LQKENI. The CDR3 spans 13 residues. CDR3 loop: CASSPPSGIEQFF. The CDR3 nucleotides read TGTGCCAGCTCACCACCATCAGGGATTGAGCAGTTCTTC.

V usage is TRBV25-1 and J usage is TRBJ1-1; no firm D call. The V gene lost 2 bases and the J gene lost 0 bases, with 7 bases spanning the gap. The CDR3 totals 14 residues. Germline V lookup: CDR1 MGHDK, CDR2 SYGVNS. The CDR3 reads CASSEHRLNTEAFF. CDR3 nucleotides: TGTGCCAGCAGTGAACACAGATTGAACACTGAAGCTTTCTTT.

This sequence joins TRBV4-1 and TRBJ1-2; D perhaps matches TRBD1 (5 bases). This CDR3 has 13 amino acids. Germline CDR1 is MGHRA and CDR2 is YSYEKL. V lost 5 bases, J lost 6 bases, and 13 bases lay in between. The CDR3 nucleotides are TGCGCCAGCAGCTACCGAACGGGGGATGGCTACACCTTC. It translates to CASSYRTGDGYTF.

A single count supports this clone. CDR3 sequence (DNA): TGTGCCAGCAGTTTGCCGGGGACAGGGGTCTACGAGCAGTACTTC. Its protein product is CASSLPGTGVYEQYF. The V gene is TRBV27, the J gene TRBJ2-7; 10 nucleotides align to TRBD1. Per germline, CDR1 MNHEY and CDR2 SMNVEV (reference sequence). Losses at the gene ends were 3 bases for V and 3 bases for J; bases not matched to a gene: 5. This CDR3 is built from 15 residues.

The CDR3 DNA reads as TGTGCCAGCAGCTTAGATCCAGGGGCAACTAATGAAAAACTGTTTTTT. Amino acids: CASSLDPGATNEKLFF. This chain uses TRBV11-2 with TRBJ1-4; maybe TRBD1 (6 bases). V lost 0 bases, J lost 0 bases, and 8 bases lay in between. The CDR3 totals 16 residues. Germline loops: CDR1 SGHAT, CDR2 FQNNGV. The full variable domain, its missing parts supplied by reference TRBV11-2 and TRBJ1-4, is EAGVAQSPRYKIIEKRQSVAFWCNPISGHATLYWYQQILGQGPKLLIQFQNNGVVDDSQLPKDRFSAERLKGVDSTLKIQPAKLEDSAVYLCASSLDPGATNEKLFFGSGTQLSVL.

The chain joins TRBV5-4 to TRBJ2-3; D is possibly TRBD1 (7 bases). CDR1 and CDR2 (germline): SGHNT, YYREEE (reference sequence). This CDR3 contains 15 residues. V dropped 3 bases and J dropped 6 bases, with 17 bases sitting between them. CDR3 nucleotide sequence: TGTGCCAGCAGCTGGCAGGGGGGCCCGTCGGATACGCAGTATTTT. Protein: CASSWQGGPSDTQYF.

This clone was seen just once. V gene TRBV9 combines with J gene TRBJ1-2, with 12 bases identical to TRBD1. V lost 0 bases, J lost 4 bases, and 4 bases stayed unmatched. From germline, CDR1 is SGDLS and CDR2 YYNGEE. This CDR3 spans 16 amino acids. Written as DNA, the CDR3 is TGTGCCAGCAGCGTAGTGGGGACAGGGGGCTCCTATGGCTACACCTTC. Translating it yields CASSVVGTGGSYGYTF.

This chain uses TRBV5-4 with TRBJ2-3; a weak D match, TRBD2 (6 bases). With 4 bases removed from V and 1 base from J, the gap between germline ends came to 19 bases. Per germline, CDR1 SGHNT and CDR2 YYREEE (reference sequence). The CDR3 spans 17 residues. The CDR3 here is CASSPPTSPPRTDTQYF. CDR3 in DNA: TGTGCCAGCAGCCCTCCTACTAGCCCCCCTCGCACAGATACGCAGTATTTT. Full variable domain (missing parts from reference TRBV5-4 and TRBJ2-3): ETGVTQSPTHLIKTRGQQVTLRCSSQSGHNTVSWYQQALGQGPQFIFQYYREEENGRGNFPPRFSGLQFPNYSSELNVNALELDDSALYLCASSPPTSPPRTDTQYFGPGTRLTVL.

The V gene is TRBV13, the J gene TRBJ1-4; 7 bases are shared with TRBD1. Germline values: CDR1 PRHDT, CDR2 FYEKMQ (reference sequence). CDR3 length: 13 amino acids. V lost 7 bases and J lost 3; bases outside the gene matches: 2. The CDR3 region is CASTGGPNEKLFF. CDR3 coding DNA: TGTGCCAGCACAGGGGGGCCTAATGAAAAACTGTTTTTT.

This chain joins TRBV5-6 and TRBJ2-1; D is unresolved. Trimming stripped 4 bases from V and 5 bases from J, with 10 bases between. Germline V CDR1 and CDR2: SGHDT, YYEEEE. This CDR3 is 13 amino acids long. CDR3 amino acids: CASSLLMNNEQFF. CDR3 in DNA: TGTGCCAGCAGCCTACTAATGAACAATGAGCAGTTCTTC.

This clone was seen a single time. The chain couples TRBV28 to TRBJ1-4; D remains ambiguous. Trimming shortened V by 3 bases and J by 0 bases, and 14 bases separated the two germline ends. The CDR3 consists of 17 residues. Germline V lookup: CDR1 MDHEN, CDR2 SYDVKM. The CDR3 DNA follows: TGTGCCAGCAGTTTCGGGCAGCGTGGGGCAACTAATGAAAAACTGTTTTTT. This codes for CASSFGQRGATNEKLFF.

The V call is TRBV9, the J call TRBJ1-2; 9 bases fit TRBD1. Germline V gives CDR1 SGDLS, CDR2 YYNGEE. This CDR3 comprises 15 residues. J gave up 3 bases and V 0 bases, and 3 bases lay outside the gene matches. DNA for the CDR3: TGTGCCAGCAGCGTAGCGGGACAGGGTCACTATGGCTACACCTTC. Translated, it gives CASSVAGQGHYGYTF.

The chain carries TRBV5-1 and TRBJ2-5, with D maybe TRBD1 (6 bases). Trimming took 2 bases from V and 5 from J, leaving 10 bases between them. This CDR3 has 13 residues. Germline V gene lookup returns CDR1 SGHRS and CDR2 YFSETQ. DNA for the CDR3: TGCGCCAGCAGCTTATGGGGGCCTGAGACCCAGTACTTC. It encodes CASSLWGPETQYF.

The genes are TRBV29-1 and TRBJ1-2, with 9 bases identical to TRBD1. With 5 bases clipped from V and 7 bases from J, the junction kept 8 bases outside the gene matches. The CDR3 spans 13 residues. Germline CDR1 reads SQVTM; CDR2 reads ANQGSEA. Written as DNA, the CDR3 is TGCAGCGTTATGGGACAGGGTAATAGTGGCTACACCTTC. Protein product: CSVMGQGNSGYTF.

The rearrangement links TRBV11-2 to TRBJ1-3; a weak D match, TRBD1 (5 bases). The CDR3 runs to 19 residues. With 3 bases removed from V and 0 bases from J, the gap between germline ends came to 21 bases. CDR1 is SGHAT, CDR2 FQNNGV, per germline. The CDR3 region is CASSFSPLSTGSSGNTIYF. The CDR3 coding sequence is TGTGCCAGCAGCTTCTCCCCTCTCAGTACAGGCAGCTCTGGAAACACCATATATTTT.

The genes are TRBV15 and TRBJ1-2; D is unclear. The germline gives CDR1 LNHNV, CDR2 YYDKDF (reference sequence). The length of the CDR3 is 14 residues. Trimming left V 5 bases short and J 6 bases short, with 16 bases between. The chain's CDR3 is CATSAERGFDGYTF. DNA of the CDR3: TGTGCCACCAGCGCGGAACGGGGTTTCGATGGCTACACCTTC.